The 5 T cell receptor beta chains below come from one sample, sequenced in a study of T cells in localized non-small cell lung cancer (dated by TCRdb to about 2020). Receptors were amplified or captured by the immunoSEQ multiplex PCR assay. TCRdb retrieved this table from immuneACCESS and kept in-frame rearrangements only. Not all clones are present; in checked studies, unresolved V genes account for under half, and no reason is known for the remainder. Here the sample has roughly 76,000 clones; less than 85% occur a single time. Less than 20% of the sample is in the top ten clones. Sequencing was performed on PBMCs, taken before any cancer treatment. The receptors were gathered from a man aged 35-75 years with stage II squamous cell lung carcinoma.

The chain couples TRBV6-5 to TRBJ2-2, with 9 bases fitting TRBD1. Germline-derived CDR1 and CDR2 are MNHEY and SVGAGI. This CDR3 is built from 13 residues. Unmatched junction bases numbered 2, after V lost 6 bases and J lost 6 bases. The CDR3 here is CASRTGGSGELFF. CDR3 nucleotides: TGTGCCAGCAGAACAGGGGGCTCCGGGGAGCTGTTTTTT.

This chain connects TRBV9 to TRBJ2-7; no firm D call. Trimming removed 0 bases from V and 3 bases from J, with 13 bases in between. The germline gives CDR1 SGDLS, CDR2 YYNGEE. This CDR3 has 15 amino acids. The CDR3 sequence: CASSVASVGIYEQYF. The CDR3 region has the DNA TGTGCCAGCAGCGTAGCTTCCGTGGGAATCTACGAGCAGTACTTC.

The chain uses TRBV4-1 and TRBJ2-3; maybe TRBD1 (6 bases). CDR3 size: 14 residues. Deletions cut 2 bases from V and 6 bases from J, with 12 bases between. The germline V gene encodes CDR1 MGHRA and CDR2 YSYEKL. The CDR3 DNA reads as TGCGCCAGCAGCCAACCAGGGGTTGCGGATACGCAGTATTTT. This encodes CASSQPGVADTQYF.

V gene TRBV30 combines with J gene TRBJ2-7; TRBD2 matches 7 bases. Germline lookup yields CDR1 GTSNPN and CDR2 SVGIG (reference sequence). Losses at the gene ends were 5 bases for V and 7 bases for J; bases not matched to a gene: 14. The CDR3 runs 14 residues. The CDR3 DNA reads TGTGCCTGGGGGGCGGCTAGCGGTAGAAAGGAGCAGTACTTC. The encoded protein is CAWGAASGRKEQYF.

The chain uses TRBV7-2 and TRBJ2-7; D uncertain. Trimming removed 1 base at V and 0 bases at J, with 13 bases between. This CDR3 contains 16 residues. Germline CDR1 is SGHTA and CDR2 is FQGNSA. CDR3 protein: CASSLDDSLSSYEQYF. DNA for the CDR3: TGTGCCAGCAGCTTAGATGATTCTCTCAGCTCCTACGAGCAGTACTTC.